The next 5 T cell receptor beta chains were all read from a single sample in a study of shared clonotypes between healthy human individuals. TCRdb keeps only in-frame clones here, not all; method: immunoSEQ multiplex PCR. The table records some 600,000 clones, approximately 96% of them present only once. Positive CCR7 selection of CD45RO-negative cells yielded the naive CD8 cells, and terminally differentiated effector memory CD45RA+ cells were excluded. What was sequenced was naive CD8+ T cells sorted from blood. These TCRs come from a woman in her 30s in good health.

The J gene is TRBJ2-1, the V gene TRBV4-2, with TRBD2 matching 15 bases. The CDR3 runs 16 residues. J gave up 8 bases and V 3 bases, and 5 bases lay outside the gene matches. Germline CDR1 is LGHNA and CDR2 is YNFKEQ. The CDR3 loop reads CASSHQGLAGGHEQFF. The DNA for the CDR3 is TGTGCCAGCAGCCACCAAGGACTAGCGGGAGGGCATGAGCAGTTCTTC.

V is TRBV19 and J is TRBJ2-1; 10 bases match TRBD2. Germline V gene lookup returns CDR1 LNHDA and CDR2 SQIVND (reference sequence). This CDR3 is built from 16 residues. Trimming cost V 7 bases and J 7 bases; bases outside gene matches: 13. The CDR3 sequence: CASTRLSGTSANEQFF. For the CDR3, the DNA is TGTGCCAGTACCCGATTATCCGGGACTAGCGCAAATGAGCAGTTCTTC.

This chain links TRBV27 with TRBJ1-5; D perhaps matches TRBD1 (5 bases). Per the germline V gene, CDR1 is MNHEY and CDR2 is SMNVEV (reference sequence). Deletions cut 4 bases from V and 4 bases from J, with 14 bases between. The CDR3 sequence is 15 residues long. CDR3 bases: TGTGCCAGCAGTTCCTCGGGGGGAACGAATCAGCCCCAGCATTTT. Protein product: CASSSSGGTNQPQHF.

The chain combines TRBV9 with TRBJ2-3, with D possibly being TRBD2 (5 bases). This CDR3 region has 15 residues. V was cut by 0 bases and J by 2 bases, with 10 bases left in between. Germline CDR1 and CDR2: SGDLS and YYNGEE. CDR3 region: CASSVVEGITDTQYF. The DNA of the CDR3 is TGTGCCAGCAGCGTAGTTGAGGGCATCACAGATACGCAGTATTTT.

The chain links TRBV7-9 to TRBJ1-2; 8 bases are shared with TRBD1. Germline-derived CDR1 and CDR2 are SEHNR and FQNEAQ (reference sequence). The V gene end was trimmed by 0 bases and the J gene end by 8 bases; junction bases not matched to a gene: 5. The CDR3 is 14 residues long. The CDR3 loop is CASSLAGQGLGYTF. In nucleotides, the CDR3 is TGTGCCAGCAGCTTAGCTGGACAGGGCCTGGGCTACACCTTC.